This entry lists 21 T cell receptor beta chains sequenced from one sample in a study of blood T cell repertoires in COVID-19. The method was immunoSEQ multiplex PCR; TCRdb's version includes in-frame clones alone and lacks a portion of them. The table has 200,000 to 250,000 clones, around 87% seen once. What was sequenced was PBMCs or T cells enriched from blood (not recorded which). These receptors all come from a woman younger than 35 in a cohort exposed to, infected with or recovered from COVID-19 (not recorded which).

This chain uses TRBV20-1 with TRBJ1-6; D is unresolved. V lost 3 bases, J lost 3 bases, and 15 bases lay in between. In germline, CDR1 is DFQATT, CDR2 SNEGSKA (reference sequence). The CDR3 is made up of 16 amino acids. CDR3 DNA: TGCAGTGCTAGTGGTGGGGTGGGGAGCTATAATTCACCCCTCCACTTT. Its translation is CSASGGVGSYNSPLHF.

The CDR3 protein is CASSPGDSNQPQHF. The DNA of the CDR3 is TGTGCCAGCAGTCCAGGGGATAGCAATCAGCCCCAGCATTTT. The J gene is TRBJ1-5, the V gene TRBV28; D is perhaps TRBD1 (6 bases). V dropped 5 bases and J dropped 0 bases, with 8 bases sitting between them. This CDR3 contains 14 residues. Germline values: CDR1 MDHEN, CDR2 SYDVKM.

The CDR3 spells CASSTRQGGETQYF. CDR3 sequence (DNA): TGTGCCAGCAGCACCCGACAGGGGGGCGAGACCCAGTACTTC. The V gene is TRBV9, the J gene TRBJ2-5, with 9 bases lining up with TRBD1. Germline loops: CDR1 SGDLS, CDR2 YYNGEE. V was pared by 4 bases and J by 5 bases, with 6 bases of the junction left unmatched. This CDR3 region has 14 residues.

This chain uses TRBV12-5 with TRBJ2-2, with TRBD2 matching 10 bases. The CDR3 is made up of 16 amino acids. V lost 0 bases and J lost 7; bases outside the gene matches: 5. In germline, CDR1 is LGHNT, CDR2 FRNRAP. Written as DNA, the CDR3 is TGTGCTAGTGGTTTGGTACTGAGCGGGAGGGTCGGGGAGCTGTTTTTT. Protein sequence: CASGLVLSGRVGELFF.

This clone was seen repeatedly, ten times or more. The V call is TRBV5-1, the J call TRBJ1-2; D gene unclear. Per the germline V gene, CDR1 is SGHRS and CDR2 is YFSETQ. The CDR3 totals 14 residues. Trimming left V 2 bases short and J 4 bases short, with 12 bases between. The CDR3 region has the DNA TGCGCCAGCAGCTTTGAACAAAACACCTATGGCTACACCTTC. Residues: CASSFEQNTYGYTF. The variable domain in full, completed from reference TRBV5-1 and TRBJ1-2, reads KAGVTQTPRYLIKTRGQQVTLSCSPISGHRSVSWYQQTPGQGLQFLFEYFSETQRNKGNFPGRFSGRQFSNSRSEMNVSTLELGDSALYLCASSFEQNTYGYTFGSGTRLTVV.

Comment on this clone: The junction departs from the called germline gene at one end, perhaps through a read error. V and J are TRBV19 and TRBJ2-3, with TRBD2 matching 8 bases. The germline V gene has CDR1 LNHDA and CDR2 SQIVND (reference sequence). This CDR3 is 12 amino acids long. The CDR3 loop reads CASNIAGYTQYF. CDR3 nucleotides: TGTGCCAGTAATATAGCGGGGTATACGCAGTATTTT.

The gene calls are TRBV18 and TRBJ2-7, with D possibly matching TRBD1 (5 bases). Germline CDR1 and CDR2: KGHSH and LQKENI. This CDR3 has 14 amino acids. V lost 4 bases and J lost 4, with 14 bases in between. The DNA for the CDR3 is TGTGCCAGCTCACTGGACAAGGGGTTATACGAGCAGTACTTC. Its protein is CASSLDKGLYEQYF.

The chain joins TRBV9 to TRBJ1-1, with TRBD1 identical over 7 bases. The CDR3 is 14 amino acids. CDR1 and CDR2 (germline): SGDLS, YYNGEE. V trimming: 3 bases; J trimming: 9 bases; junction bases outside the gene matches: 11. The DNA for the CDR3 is TGTGCCAGCAGCGAGTTCACCGGGACAGCTAAAGCTTTCTTT. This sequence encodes CASSEFTGTAKAFF. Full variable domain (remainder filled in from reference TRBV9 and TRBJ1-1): DSGVTQTPKHLITATGQRVTLRCSPRSGDLSVYWYQQSLDQGLQFLIQYYNGEERAKGNILERFSAQQFPDLHSELNLSSLELGDSALYFCASSEFTGTAKAFFGQGTRLTVV.

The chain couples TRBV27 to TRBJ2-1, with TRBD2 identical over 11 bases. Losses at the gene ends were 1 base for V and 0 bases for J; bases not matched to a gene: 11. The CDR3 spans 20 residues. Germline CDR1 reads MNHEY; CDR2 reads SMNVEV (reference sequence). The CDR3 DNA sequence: TGTGCCAGCAGTTTATGGGCGGGGACTAGCGGCTATATCTCCTACAATGAGCAGTTCTTC. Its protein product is CASSLWAGTSGYISYNEQFF.

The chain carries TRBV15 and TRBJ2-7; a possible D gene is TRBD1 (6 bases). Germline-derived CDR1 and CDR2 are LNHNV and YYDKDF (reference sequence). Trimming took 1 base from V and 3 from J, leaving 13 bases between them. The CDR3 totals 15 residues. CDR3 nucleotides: TGTGCCACCAGCAGAGCAAGGACAGAAGTCTACGAGCAGTACTTC. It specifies CATSRARTEVYEQYF.

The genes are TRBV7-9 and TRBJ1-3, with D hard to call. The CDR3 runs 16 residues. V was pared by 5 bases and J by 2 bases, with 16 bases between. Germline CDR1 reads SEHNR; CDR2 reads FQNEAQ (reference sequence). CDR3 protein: CASSRKDRGPGNTIYF. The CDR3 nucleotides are TGTGCCAGCAGCCGAAAGGACCGCGGGCCTGGAAACACCATATATTTT.

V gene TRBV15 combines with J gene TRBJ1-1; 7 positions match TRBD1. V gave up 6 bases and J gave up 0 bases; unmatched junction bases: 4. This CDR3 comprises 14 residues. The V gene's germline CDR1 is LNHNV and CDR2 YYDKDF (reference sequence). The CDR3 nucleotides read TGTGCCACCAGTCAGGGGGGTCTGAACACTGAAGCTTTCTTT. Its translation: CATSQGGLNTEAFF.

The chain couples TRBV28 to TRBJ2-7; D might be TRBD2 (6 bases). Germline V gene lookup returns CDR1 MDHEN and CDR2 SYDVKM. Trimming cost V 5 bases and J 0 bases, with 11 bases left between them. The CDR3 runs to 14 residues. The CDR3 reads CASSPAGGSYEQYF. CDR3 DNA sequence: TGTGCCAGCAGTCCGGCCGGGGGCTCCTACGAGCAGTACTTC.

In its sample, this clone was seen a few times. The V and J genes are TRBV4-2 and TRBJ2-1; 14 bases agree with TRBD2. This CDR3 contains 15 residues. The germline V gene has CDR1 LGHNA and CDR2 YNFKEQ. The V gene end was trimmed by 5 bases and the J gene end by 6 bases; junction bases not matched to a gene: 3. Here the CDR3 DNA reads TGTGCCAGCAGCTTTGGACTAGCGGGAGGCAATGAGCAGTTCTTC. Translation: CASSFGLAGGNEQFF.

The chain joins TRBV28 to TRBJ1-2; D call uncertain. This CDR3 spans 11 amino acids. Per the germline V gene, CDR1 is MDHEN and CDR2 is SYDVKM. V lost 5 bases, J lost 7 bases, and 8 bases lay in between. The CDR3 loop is CASSSAFGYTF. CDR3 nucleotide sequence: TGTGCCAGCAGTAGCGCTTTTGGCTACACCTTC.

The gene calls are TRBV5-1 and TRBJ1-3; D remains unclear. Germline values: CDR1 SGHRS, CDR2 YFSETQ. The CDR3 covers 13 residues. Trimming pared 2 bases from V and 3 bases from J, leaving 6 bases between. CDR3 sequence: CASSFGVGNTIYF. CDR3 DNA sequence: TGCGCCAGCAGCTTTGGAGTTGGAAACACCATATATTTT.

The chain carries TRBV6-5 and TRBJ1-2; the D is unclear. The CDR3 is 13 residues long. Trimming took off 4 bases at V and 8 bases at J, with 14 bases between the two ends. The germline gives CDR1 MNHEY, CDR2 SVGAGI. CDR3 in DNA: TGTGCCAGCAGTTCCCCCTGGACGGGAGGCTACACCTTC. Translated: CASSSPWTGGYTF.

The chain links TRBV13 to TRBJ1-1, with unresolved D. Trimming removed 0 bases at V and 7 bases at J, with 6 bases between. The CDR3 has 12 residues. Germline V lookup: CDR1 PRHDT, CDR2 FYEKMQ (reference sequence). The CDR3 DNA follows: TGTGCCAGCAGCTTAGGGGGCGTTGAAGCTTTCTTT. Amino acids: CASSLGGVEAFF.

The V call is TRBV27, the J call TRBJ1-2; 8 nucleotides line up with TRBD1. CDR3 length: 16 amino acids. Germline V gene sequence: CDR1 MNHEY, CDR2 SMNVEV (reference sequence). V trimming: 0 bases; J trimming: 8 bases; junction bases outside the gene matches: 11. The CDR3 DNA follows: TGTGCCAGCAGTTTATCGAGGCAGGGGGCAAGAGGCGGCTACACCTTC. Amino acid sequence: CASSLSRQGARGGYTF.

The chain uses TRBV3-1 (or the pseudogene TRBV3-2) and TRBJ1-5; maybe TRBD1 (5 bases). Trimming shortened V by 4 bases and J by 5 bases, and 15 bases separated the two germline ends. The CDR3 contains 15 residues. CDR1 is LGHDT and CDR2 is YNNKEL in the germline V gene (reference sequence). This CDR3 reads CASSRDPGDDQPQHF. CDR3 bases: TGTGCCAGCAGCCGGGACCCGGGGGATGATCAGCCCCAGCATTTT.

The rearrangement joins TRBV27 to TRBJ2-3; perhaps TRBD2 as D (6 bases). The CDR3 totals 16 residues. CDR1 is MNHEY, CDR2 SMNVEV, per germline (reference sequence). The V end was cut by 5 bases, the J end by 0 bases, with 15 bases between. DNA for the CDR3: TGTGCCAGCAGTCCCCCGGGGGTGTCTAGCACAGATACGCAGTATTTT. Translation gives CASSPPGVSSTDTQYF.